The 10 T cell receptor beta chains listed next were all sequenced from one sample in a study of PD-1 blockade in mismatch repair-deficient tumors. Assay used: immunoSEQ multiplex PCR; TCRdb lists only in-frame clones, some missing. The sample contains 75,000 to 85,000 clones, 81% of which appear only once. This specimen was peripheral blood, taken 12 weeks after starting pembrolizumab. The receptors come from an adult with mismatch repair-deficient cancer.

The rearrangement uses TRBV9 and TRBJ2-3; D unclear. Germline V gene data show CDR1 as SGDLS and CDR2 as YYNGEE. The CDR3 runs to 15 residues. V shed 3 bases and J shed 0 bases, with 11 bases lying between them. CDR3 sequence: CASSADGLSTDTQYF. Written as DNA, the CDR3 is TGTGCCAGCAGCGCGGACGGTCTAAGCACAGATACGCAGTATTTT.

The chain has TRBV7-2 and TRBJ1-2; no reliable D call. V was trimmed by 1 base and J by 2 bases, leaving 8 bases between them. The germline V gene encodes CDR1 SGHTA and CDR2 FQGNSA. This CDR3 region has 14 residues. This CDR3 is CASSLGGRNYGYTF. The CDR3 DNA is TGTGCCAGCAGCTTAGGAGGCAGAAACTATGGCTACACCTTC. Full variable domain (outside the CDR3, taken from reference TRBV7-2 and TRBJ1-2): GAGVSQSPSNKVTEKGKDVELRCDPISGHTALYWYRQSLGQGLEFLIYFQGNSAPDKSGLPSDRFSAERTGGSVSTLTIQRTQQEDSAVYLCASSLGGRNYGYTFGSGTRLTVV.

The chain recombines TRBV28 with TRBJ1-1, with D uncertain. Trimming took 5 bases from V and 0 from J, leaving 7 bases between them. The CDR3 covers 13 residues. CDR1 and CDR2 (germline): MDHEN, SYDVKM. CDR3 bases: TGTGCCAGCAGTCCGGACGTGAACACTGAAGCTTTCTTT. Protein sequence: CASSPDVNTEAFF.

J is TRBJ2-1 and V is TRBV4-2, with 9 positions matching TRBD2. CDR1 is LGHNA and CDR2 is YNFKEQ in the germline V gene. Losses at the gene ends were 1 base for V and 4 bases for J; bases not matched to a gene: 5. This CDR3 spans 16 amino acids. The CDR3 is CASSQVNSGSYNEQFF. CDR3 nucleotide sequence: TGTGCCAGCAGCCAAGTTAATAGCGGGAGTTACAATGAGCAGTTCTTC.

There are a few counts of this clone. The chain combines TRBV27 with TRBJ1-4; 8 positions agree with TRBD1. V trimming: 0 bases; J trimming: 3 bases; junction bases outside the gene matches: 0. CDR3 length: 15 amino acids. Germline values: CDR1 MNHEY, CDR2 SMNVEV (reference sequence). The CDR3 region is CASSLSGQANEKLFF. The CDR3 DNA reads as TGTGCCAGCAGTTTATCGGGACAGGCTAATGAAAAACTGTTTTTT.

The table lists this clone with a count of one. J is TRBJ1-4 and V is TRBV30; D remains unclear. V lost 0 bases and J lost 6, with 11 bases in between. Germline loops: CDR1 GTSNPN, CDR2 SVGIG (reference sequence). CDR3 size: 14 residues. The CDR3 DNA sequence: TGTGCCTGGAGTGTCGAACTGAAATATGAAAAACTGTTTTTT. Its protein product is CAWSVELKYEKLFF.

The rearrangement links TRBV9 to TRBJ2-3; 7 bases map to TRBD2. The germline V gene has CDR1 SGDLS and CDR2 YYNGEE. The length of the CDR3 is 18 residues. V shed 3 bases, J shed 1 base, and the junction held 14 bases outside the gene matches. This CDR3 reads CASSADPIAAGGTDTQYF. DNA of the CDR3: TGTGCCAGCAGCGCCGATCCCATCGCTGCGGGGGGCACAGATACGCAGTATTTT.

V is TRBV6-5 and J is TRBJ2-7; unclear D gene. CDR3 length: 14 residues. The germline V gene encodes CDR1 MNHEY and CDR2 SVGAGI. V gave up 5 bases and J gave up 3 bases, with 14 bases separating them. The CDR3 region has the DNA TGTGCCAGCAGTCTCCAGAGGACCGGCTACGAGCAGTACTTC. The encoded protein is CASSLQRTGYEQYF.

The V gene is TRBV18, the J gene TRBJ1-4; TRBD1 matches 9 bases. Germline V CDR1 and CDR2: KGHSH, LQKENI. V gave up 6 bases and J gave up 6 bases; unmatched junction bases: 8. The CDR3 sequence is 15 residues long. This chain's CDR3 is CASSEGTGSYEKLFF. The CDR3 DNA sequence: TGTGCCAGCTCGGAAGGGACAGGGAGTTATGAAAAACTGTTTTTT.

This sequence joins TRBV4-3 and TRBJ1-5; a possible D gene is TRBD1 (6 bases). V lost 1 base to trimming and J lost 7 bases, with 11 bases between them. Germline CDR1 is LGHNA and CDR2 is YSLEER. The CDR3 totals 14 residues. CDR3 DNA sequence: TGCGCCAGCAGCCAAGGGCTGGGGGCCCAGCCCCAGCATTTT. Residues: CASSQGLGAQPQHF.